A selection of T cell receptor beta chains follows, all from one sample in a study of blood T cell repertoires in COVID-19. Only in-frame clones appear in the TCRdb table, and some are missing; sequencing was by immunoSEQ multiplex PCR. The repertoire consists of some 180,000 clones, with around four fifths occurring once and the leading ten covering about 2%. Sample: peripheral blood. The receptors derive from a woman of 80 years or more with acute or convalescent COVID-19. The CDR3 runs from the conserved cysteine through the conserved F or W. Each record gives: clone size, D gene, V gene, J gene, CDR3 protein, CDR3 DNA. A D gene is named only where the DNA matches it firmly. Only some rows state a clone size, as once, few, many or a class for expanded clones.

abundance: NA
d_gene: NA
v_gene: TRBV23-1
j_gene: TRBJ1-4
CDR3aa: CASSQSVGGCSSEKLFF
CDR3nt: TGCGCCAGCAGTCAATCCGTCGGGGGTTGCTCGAGTGAAAAACTGTTTTTT

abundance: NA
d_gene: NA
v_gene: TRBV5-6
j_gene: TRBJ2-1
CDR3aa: CASSLGHSYNEQFF
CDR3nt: TGTGCCAGCAGCTTGGGTCACTCCTACAATGAGCAGTTCTTC

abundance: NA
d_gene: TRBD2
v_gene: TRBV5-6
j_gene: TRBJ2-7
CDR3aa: CASSLGEGGRYYEQYF
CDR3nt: TGTGCCAGCAGCTTGGGCGAGGGCGGGAGGTACTACGAGCAGTACTTC

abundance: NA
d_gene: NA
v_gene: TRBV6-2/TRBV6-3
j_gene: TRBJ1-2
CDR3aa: CASSYSSGRADGYTF
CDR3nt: TGTGCCAGCAGTTACTCTAGCGGAAGAGCCGATGGCTACACCTTC

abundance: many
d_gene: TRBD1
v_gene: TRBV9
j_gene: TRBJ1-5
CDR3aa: CASSAEGGLGNQPQHF
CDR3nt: TGTGCCAGCAGCGCGGAAGGGGGCCTGGGCAATCAGCCCCAGCATTTT

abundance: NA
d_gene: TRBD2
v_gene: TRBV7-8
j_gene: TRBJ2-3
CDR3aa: CASSLLSGTSADTQYF
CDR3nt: TGTGCCAGCAGCTTGCTTAGTGGGACTAGCGCAGATACGCAGTATTTT

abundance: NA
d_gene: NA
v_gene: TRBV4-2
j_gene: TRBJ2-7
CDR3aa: CASSQDVRGSYEQYF
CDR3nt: TGTGCCAGCAGCCAAGATGTCAGGGGCTCCTACGAGCAGTACTTC

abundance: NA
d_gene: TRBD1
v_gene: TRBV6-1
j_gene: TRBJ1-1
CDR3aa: CASSEPGTGGVTEAFF
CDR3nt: TGTGCCAGCAGTGAACCAGGGACAGGGGGCGTCACTGAAGCTTTCTTT

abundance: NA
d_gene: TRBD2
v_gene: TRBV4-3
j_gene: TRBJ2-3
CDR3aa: CASSQDYPGGTDTQYF
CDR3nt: TGCGCCAGCAGCCAAGATTATCCGGGAGGAACAGATACGCAGTATTTT

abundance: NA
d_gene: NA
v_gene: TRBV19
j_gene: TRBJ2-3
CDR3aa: CASRASGTDTQYF
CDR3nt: TGTGCCAGTAGGGCTAGCGGCACAGATACGCAGTATTTT

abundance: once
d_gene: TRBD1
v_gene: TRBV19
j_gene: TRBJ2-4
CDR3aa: CASSPRTGKNIQYF
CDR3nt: TGTGCCAGTAGTCCGAGGACAGGGAAAAACATTCAGTACTTC

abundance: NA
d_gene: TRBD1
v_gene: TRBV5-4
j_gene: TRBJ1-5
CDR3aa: CASSRQGLQPQHF
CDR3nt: TGTGCCAGCAGTCGACAGGGGTTACAGCCCCAGCATTTT

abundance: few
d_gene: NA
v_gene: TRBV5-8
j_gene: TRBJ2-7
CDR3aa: CASSLVGSASYEQYF
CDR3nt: TGTGCCAGCAGCTTGGTGGGTAGCGCCTCCTACGAGCAGTACTTC

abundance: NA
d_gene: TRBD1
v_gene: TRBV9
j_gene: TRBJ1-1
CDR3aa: CASSVETGGSGTEAFF
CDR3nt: TGTGCCAGCAGCGTAGAGACAGGGGGTTCGGGCACTGAAGCTTTCTTT

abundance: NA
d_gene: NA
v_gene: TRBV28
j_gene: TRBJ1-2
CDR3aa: CASRSSYGYTF
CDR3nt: TGTGCCAGCAGATCCAGCTATGGCTACACCTTC

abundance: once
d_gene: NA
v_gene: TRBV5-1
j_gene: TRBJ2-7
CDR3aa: CASSFQGSYEQYF
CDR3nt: TGCGCCAGCAGCTTCCAGGGCTCCTACGAGCAGTACTTC

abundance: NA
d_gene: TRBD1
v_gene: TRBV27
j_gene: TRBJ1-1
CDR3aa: CASSPRGPYTEAFF
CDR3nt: TGTGCCAGCAGTCCCAGGGGGCCGTACACTGAAGCTTTCTTT

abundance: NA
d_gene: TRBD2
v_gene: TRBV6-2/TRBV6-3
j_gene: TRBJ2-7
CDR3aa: CASSYGRVSFHEQYF
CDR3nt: TGTGCCAGCAGTTACGGGAGGGTATCCTTCCACGAGCAGTACTTC

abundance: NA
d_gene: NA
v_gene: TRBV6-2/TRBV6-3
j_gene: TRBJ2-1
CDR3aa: CASSSIRVHSSNEQFF
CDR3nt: TGTGCCAGCAGTTCCATCAGGGTCCACTCATCTAATGAGCAGTTCTTC

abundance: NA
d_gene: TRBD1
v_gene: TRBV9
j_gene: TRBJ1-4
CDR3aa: CASSVAQQGYEKLFF
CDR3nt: TGTGCCAGCAGCGTAGCCCAACAGGGGTATGAAAAACTGTTTTTT

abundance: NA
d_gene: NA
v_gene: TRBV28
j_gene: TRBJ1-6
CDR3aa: CASREGPWNSPLHF
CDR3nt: TGTGCCTCACGGGAGGGCCCTTGGAATTCACCCCTCCACTTT

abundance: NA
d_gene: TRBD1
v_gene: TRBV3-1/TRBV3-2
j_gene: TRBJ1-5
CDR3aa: CASKQGQGRNQPQHF
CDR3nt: TGTGCCAGCAAGCAAGGACAGGGCCGGAATCAGCCCCAGCATTTT

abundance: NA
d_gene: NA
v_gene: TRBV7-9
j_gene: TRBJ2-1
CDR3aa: CASSLDQGTYNEQFF
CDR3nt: TGTGCCAGCAGCTTAGACCAGGGGACCTACAATGAGCAGTTCTTC

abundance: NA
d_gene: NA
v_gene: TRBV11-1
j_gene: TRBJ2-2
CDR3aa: CASGEGRGANTGELFF
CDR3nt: TGTGCCAGCGGAGAAGGACGGGGGGCCAACACCGGGGAGCTGTTTTTT

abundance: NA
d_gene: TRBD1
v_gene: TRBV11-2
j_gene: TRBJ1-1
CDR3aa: CASSTRTGMNTEAFF
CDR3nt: TGTGCCAGCAGCACCCGGACAGGCATGAACACTGAAGCTTTCTTT

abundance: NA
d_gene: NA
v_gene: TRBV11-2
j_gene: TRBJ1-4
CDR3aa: CASSLARGGKLFF
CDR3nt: TGTGCCAGCAGCTTAGCCCGGGGGGGTAAACTGTTTTTT

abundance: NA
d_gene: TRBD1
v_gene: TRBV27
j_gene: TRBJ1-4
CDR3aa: CASSPDWDRAHPTNEKLFF
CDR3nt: TGTGCCAGCAGTCCCGACTGGGACAGGGCGCATCCAACTAATGAAAAACTGTTTTTT

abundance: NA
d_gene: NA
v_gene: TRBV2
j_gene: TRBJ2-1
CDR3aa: CASSVQGYNEQFF
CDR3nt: TGTGCCAGCAGTGTTCAGGGGTACAATGAGCAGTTCTTC

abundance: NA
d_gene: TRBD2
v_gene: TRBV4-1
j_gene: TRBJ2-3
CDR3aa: CASSQDWTSGTTDTQYF
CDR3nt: TGCGCCAGCAGCCAAGATTGGACTAGCGGCACCACAGATACGCAGTATTTT

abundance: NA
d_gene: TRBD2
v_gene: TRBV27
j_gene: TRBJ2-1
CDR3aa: CASSYVGGPPGEQFF
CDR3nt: TGTGCCAGCAGTTATGTGGGAGGGCCACCGGGTGAGCAGTTCTTC

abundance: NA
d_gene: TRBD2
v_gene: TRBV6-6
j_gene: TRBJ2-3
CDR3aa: CASSFRTSDEGDTQYF
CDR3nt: TGTGCCAGCAGTTTCCGGACTAGCGACGAGGGAGATACGCAGTATTTT